The source of this T cell receptor beta chain is a study of blood T cell repertoires in COVID-19. This CDR3 is built from 15 residues. From germline, CDR1 is SQVTM and CDR2 ANQGSEA. V lost 0 bases and J lost 0; bases outside the gene matches: 5. Profiling relied on immunoSEQ multiplex PCR, and the TCRdb table lists in-frame clones only, not all of them. The sample has tens of thousands of clones, 82% seen once; the top ten hold around 20%. The V gene is TRBV29-1, the J gene TRBJ2-7; the match to TRBD2 covers 7 bases. Material: peripheral blood. The source is a human donor in a cohort sampled during active COVID-19. CDR3: CSVEDPGGSSYEQYF. The CDR3 DNA reads TGCAGCGTTGAAGATCCGGGAGGCAGCTCCTACGAGCAGTACTTC.